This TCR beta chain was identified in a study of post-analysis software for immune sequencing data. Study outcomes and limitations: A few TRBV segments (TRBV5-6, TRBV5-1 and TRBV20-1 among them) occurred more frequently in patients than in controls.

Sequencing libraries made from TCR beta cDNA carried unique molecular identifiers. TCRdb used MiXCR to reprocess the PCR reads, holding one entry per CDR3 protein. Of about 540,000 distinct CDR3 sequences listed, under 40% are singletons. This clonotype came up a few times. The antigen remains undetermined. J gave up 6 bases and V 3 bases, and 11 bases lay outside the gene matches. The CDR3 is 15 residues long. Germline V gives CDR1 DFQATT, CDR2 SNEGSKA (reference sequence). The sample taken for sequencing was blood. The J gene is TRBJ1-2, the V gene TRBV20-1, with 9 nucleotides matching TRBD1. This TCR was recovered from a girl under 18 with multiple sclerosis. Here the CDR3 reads CSARGGDRALHGYTF. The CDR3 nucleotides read TGCAGTGCTAGGGGGGGGGACAGGGCCCTTCATGGCTACACCTTC.